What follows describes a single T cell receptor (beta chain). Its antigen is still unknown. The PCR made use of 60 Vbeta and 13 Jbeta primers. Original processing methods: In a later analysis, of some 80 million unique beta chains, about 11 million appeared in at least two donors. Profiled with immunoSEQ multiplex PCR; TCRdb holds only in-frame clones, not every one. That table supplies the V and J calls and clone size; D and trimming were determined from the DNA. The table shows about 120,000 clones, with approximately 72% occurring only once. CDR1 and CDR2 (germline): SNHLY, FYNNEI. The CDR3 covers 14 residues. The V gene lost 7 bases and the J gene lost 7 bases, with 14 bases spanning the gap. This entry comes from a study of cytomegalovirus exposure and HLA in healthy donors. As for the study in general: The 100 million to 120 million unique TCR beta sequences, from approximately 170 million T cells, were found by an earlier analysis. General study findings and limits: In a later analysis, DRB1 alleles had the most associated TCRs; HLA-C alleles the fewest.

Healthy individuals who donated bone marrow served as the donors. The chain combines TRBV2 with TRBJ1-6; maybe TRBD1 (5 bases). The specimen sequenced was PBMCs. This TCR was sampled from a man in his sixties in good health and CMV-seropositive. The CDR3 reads CASTGSFRNSPLHF. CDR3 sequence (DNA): TGTGCCAGCACAGGGTCCTTCCGGAATTCACCCCTCCACTTT.